These 13 T cell receptor beta chains were all obtained from the same sample, sequenced in a study of T cells in Graves' hyperthyroidism and ophthalmopathy. TCR beta CDR3 regions were amplified from RNA. A first-round RT-PCR of the TCR CDR3 used the HTBI primer set. TCRdb independently ran MiXCR on the multiplex PCR reads; one entry per CDR3 protein. The sample has a few hundred thousand distinct CDR3 sequences, roughly 25% seen once; the top ten hold 73%. Sequenced material: blood. All receptors come from a man aged 50 to 59 with Graves' hyperthyroidism.

The chain joins TRBV29-1 to TRBJ2-3, with no clear D. This CDR3 spans 11 amino acids. V dropped 7 bases and J dropped 4 bases, with 9 bases sitting between them. Germline V gene data show CDR1 as SQVTM and CDR2 as ANQGSEA. The chain's CDR3 is CSAFWADTQYF. For the CDR3, the DNA is TGCAGCGCTTTCTGGGCAGATACGCAGTATTTT.

V usage is TRBV7-2 and J usage is TRBJ2-1, with 8 positions matching TRBD2. Germline lookup yields CDR1 SGHTA and CDR2 FQGNSA. The CDR3 runs 16 residues. V dropped 3 bases and J dropped 2; count of bases not matched to a gene: 6. The CDR3 loop is CASSLKGLGAYNEQFF. The CDR3 nucleotides read TGTGCCAGCAGCTTGAAGGGACTAGGGGCCTACAATGAGCAGTTCTTC. Based on the CDR3 plus reference TRBV7-2 and TRBJ2-1, the full variable domain is GAGVSQSPSNKVTEKGKDVELRCDPISGHTALYWYRQSLGQGLEFLIYFQGNSAPDKSGLPSDRFSAERTGGSVSTLTIQRTQQEDSAVYLCASSLKGLGAYNEQFFGPGTRLTVL.

The chain employs TRBV4-1 and TRBJ1-1; 8 nucleotides line up with TRBD1. CDR1 is MGHRA, CDR2 YSYEKL, per germline. There are 14 residues in the CDR3. After removal of 4 bases from V and 6 bases from J, the junction contained 7 bases not matched to a gene. Here the CDR3 reads CASSLNQGAPEAFF. CDR3 sequence (DNA): TGCGCCAGCAGCCTAAACCAGGGGGCACCTGAAGCTTTCTTT.

This chain connects TRBV11-2 to TRBJ2-6, with D perhaps assigned TRBD1 or TRBD2 (5 bases each). In germline, CDR1 is SGHAT, CDR2 FQNNGV. Trimming pared 1 base from V and 0 bases from J, leaving 13 bases between. This CDR3 spans 18 amino acids. CDR3 sequence (DNA): TGTGCCAGCAGCTTAGGAGGGGCGGCAGTCTCTGGGGCCAACGTCCTGACTTTC. This sequence encodes CASSLGGAAVSGANVLTF.

This clonotype was counted a few times. This chain connects TRBV7-9 to TRBJ2-7; tentative D call: TRBD1 (6 bases). Germline lookup yields CDR1 SEHNR and CDR2 FQNEAQ (reference sequence). The CDR3 covers 15 residues. The germline V and J ends were trimmed by 8 bases and 5 bases, with 22 bases remaining between them. For the CDR3, the DNA is TGTGCCAGCGAGTGGGGTAGGGGGAGCGGCCACGAGCAGTACTTC. It yields the protein CASEWGRGSGHEQYF. Combining the CDR3 with reference TRBV7-9 and TRBJ2-7 gives the whole variable domain DTGVSQNPRHKITKRGQNVTFRCDPISEHNRLYWYRQTLGQGPEFLTYFQNEAQLEKSRLLSDRFSAERPKGSFSTLEIQRTEQGDSAMYLCASEWGRGSGHEQYFGPGTRLTVT.

The chain has TRBV12-3 or TRBV12-4 and TRBJ1-4, with a weak D call TRBD1 (5 bases). Trimming removed 3 bases at V and 4 bases at J, with 9 bases between. The CDR3 spans 14 residues. CDR3: CASSLRQINEKLFF. The CDR3 region has the DNA TGTGCCAGCAGTTTGAGACAGATTAATGAAAAACTGTTTTTT.

The chain employs TRBV20-1 and TRBJ2-1; a weak D match, TRBD2 (5 bases). CDR1 and CDR2 (germline): DFQATT, SNEGSKA (reference sequence). Trimming took off 4 bases at V and 2 bases at J, with 9 bases between the two ends. The CDR3 extends over 13 amino acids. CDR3 sequence reads: CSATAGAYNEQFF. Here the CDR3 DNA reads TGCAGTGCTACGGCGGGCGCCTACAATGAGCAGTTCTTC.

V is TRBV7-2 and J is TRBJ2-3, with 8 nucleotides matching TRBD2. Germline trimming cut 4 bases from V and 1 base from J; bases unmatched to any gene: 4. The CDR3 consists of 15 residues. In germline, CDR1 is SGHTA, CDR2 FQGNSA. CDR3 sequence: CASSYLRGGTDTQYF. The CDR3 coding sequence is TGTGCCAGCAGCTACCTGCGGGGGGGCACAGATACGCAGTATTTT. The whole variable domain, filled in from reference TRBV7-2 and TRBJ2-3, reads GAGVSQSPSNKVTEKGKDVELRCDPISGHTALYWYRQSLGQGLEFLIYFQGNSAPDKSGLPSDRFSAERTGGSVSTLTIQRTQQEDSAVYLCASSYLRGGTDTQYFGPGTRLTVL.

This clonotype was found a few times. The V and J genes are TRBV7-9 and TRBJ2-3; D not resolved. CDR3 length equals 13 residues. Germline CDR1 is SEHNR and CDR2 is FQNEAQ (reference sequence). V shed 2 bases and J shed 3 bases, with 6 bases lying between them. CDR3 DNA: TGTGCCAGCAGCTTATCAATAACAGATACGCAGTATTTT. It specifies CASSLSITDTQYF. Full variable domain (missing parts from reference TRBV7-9 and TRBJ2-3): DTGVSQNPRHKITKRGQNVTFRCDPISEHNRLYWYRQTLGQGPEFLTYFQNEAQLEKSRLLSDRFSAERPKGSFSTLEIQRTEQGDSAMYLCASSLSITDTQYFGPGTRLTVL.

This clonotype was picked up a small number of times. The J gene is TRBJ2-4, the V gene TRBV18; TRBD1 aligns across 10 bases. CDR3 length: 16 amino acids. Germline values: CDR1 KGHSH, CDR2 LQKENI. V lost 3 bases, J lost 1 base, and 3 bases stayed unmatched. As DNA, the CDR3 is TGTGCCAGCTCACCGACAGGGGGCTCGGCCAAAAACATTCAGTACTTC. Translating it yields CASSPTGGSAKNIQYF.

The V call is TRBV7-9, the J call TRBJ2-2; D uncertain. In germline, CDR1 is SEHNR, CDR2 FQNEAQ (reference sequence). V lost 5 bases, J lost 5 bases, and 12 bases lay in between. The CDR3 contains 14 residues. CDR3 nucleotide sequence: TGTGCCAGCAGCCCGACCGCTTCTACCGGGGAGCTGTTTTTT. Translation: CASSPTASTGELFF. Variable domain in full (rest from reference TRBV7-9 and TRBJ2-2): DTGVSQNPRHKITKRGQNVTFRCDPISEHNRLYWYRQTLGQGPEFLTYFQNEAQLEKSRLLSDRFSAERPKGSFSTLEIQRTEQGDSAMYLCASSPTASTGELFFGEGSRLTVL.

The genes are TRBV6-6 and TRBJ2-5; a possible D gene is TRBD1 (5 bases). Germline assignment: CDR1 MNHNY and CDR2 SVGAGI (reference sequence). This CDR3 contains 15 residues. With 2 bases removed from V and 5 bases from J, the gap between germline ends came to 15 bases. The CDR3 region has the DNA TGTGCCAGCAGTTACCTGCAGGCAGGGCAGGAGACCCAGTACTTC. It is translated as CASSYLQAGQETQYF.

As DNA, the CDR3 is TGTGCCAGCAGTCCAGGTATTAAGTACGAGCAGTACTTC. This translates into CASSPGIKYEQYF. This rearrangement joins TRBV6-1 to TRBJ2-7; D call uncertain. The V end lost 5 bases, the J end lost 4 bases, and 12 bases lay between the germline ends. Germline CDR1 reads MNHNS; CDR2 reads SASEGT. CDR3 length: 13 amino acids.